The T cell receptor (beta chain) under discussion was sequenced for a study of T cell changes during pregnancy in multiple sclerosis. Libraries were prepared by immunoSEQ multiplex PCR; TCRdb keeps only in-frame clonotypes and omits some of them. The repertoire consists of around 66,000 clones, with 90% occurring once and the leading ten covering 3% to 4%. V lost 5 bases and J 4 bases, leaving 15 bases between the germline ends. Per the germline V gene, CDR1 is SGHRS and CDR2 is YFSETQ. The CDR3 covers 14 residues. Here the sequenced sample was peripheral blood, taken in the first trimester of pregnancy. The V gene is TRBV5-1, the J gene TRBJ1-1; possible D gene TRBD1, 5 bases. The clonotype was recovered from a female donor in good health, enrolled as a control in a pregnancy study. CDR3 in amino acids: CASSPLRGSTEAFF. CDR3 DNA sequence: TGCGCCAGCAGTCCGTTAAGGGGTAGCACTGAAGCTTTCTTT. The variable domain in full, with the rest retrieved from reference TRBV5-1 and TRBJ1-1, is KAGVTQTPRYLIKTRGQQVTLSCSPISGHRSVSWYQQTPGQGLQFLFEYFSETQRNKGNFPGRFSGRQFSNSRSEMNVSTLELGDSALYLCASSPLRGSTEAFFGQGTRLTVV.